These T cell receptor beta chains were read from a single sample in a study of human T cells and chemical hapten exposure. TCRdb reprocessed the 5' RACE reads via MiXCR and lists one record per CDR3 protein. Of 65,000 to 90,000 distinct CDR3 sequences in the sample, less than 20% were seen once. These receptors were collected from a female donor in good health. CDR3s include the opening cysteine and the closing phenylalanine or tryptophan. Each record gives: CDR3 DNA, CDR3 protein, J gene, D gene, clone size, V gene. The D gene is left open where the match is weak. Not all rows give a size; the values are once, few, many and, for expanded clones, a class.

CDR3nt: TGTGCCAGCAGTTCGGCGGGACTAACCGAGACCCAGTACTTC
CDR3aa: CASSSAGLTETQYF
j_gene: TRBJ2-5
d_gene: TRBD2
abundance: -
v_gene: TRBV28

CDR3nt: TGCAGCGTTGGGTCCCTAAGGGGGCGATCCACTGAAGCTTTCTTT
CDR3aa: CSVGSLRGRSTEAFF
j_gene: TRBJ1-1
d_gene: TRBD1
abundance: few
v_gene: TRBV29-1

CDR3nt: TGTGCCAGCAGCTCACGACCGGGACAGTCTTTCTTC
CDR3aa: CASSSRPGQSFF
j_gene: TRBJ1-2
d_gene: TRBD1
abundance: many
v_gene: TRBV13

CDR3nt: TGTGCCAGCTCCAGGGGGCGAGATGAAAAACTGTTTTTT
CDR3aa: CASSRGRDEKLFF
j_gene: TRBJ1-4
d_gene: TRBD1
abundance: -
v_gene: TRBV18

CDR3nt: TGTGCCAGCAGCCAAGATGCTGGAGGACAGCCCCAGCATTTT
CDR3aa: CASSQDAGGQPQHF
j_gene: TRBJ1-5
d_gene: -
abundance: few
v_gene: TRBV3-1

CDR3nt: TGCAGTGCTAGAGATCTTGACAGGGGCTGGAGAGAGACCCAGTACTTC
CDR3aa: CSARDLDRGWRETQYF
j_gene: TRBJ2-5
d_gene: TRBD1
abundance: few
v_gene: TRBV20-1

CDR3nt: TGTGCCAGCAGCGGTAATCCAGGGAGGGGTGAAAAACTGTTTTTT
CDR3aa: CASSGNPGRGEKLFF
j_gene: TRBJ1-4
d_gene: -
abundance: -
v_gene: TRBV11-2

CDR3nt: TGCGCCAGCAGCTTTGGAGTGGGGGAAAACACTGAAGCTTTCTTT
CDR3aa: CASSFGVGENTEAFF
j_gene: TRBJ1-1
d_gene: -
abundance: -
v_gene: TRBV5-1

CDR3nt: TGTGCCAGCAGCTTGTTCAACGAAAACTACGAGCAGTACTTC
CDR3aa: CASSLFNENYEQYF
j_gene: TRBJ2-7
d_gene: -
abundance: few
v_gene: TRBV5-6

CDR3nt: TGTGCCAGCAGTCCGGGACAGGGTTCCGCCAAAAACATTCAGTACTTC
CDR3aa: CASSPGQGSAKNIQYF
j_gene: TRBJ2-4
d_gene: TRBD1
abundance: -
v_gene: TRBV28

CDR3nt: TGTGCCAGCAGCTTAGAGGGGCCCCAAACCCCGCAGTATTTT
CDR3aa: CASSLEGPQTPQYF
j_gene: TRBJ2-3
d_gene: -
abundance: -
v_gene: TRBV7-2

CDR3nt: TGTGCCAGCAGCTCAGAGATCACCGATGAGCAGTTCTTC
CDR3aa: CASSSEITDEQFF
j_gene: TRBJ2-1
d_gene: -
abundance: -
v_gene: TRBV7-2

CDR3nt: TGTGCCAGCAGTGAACGGGGAGAAAAACTGTTTTTT
CDR3aa: CASSERGEKLFF
j_gene: TRBJ1-4
d_gene: -
abundance: few
v_gene: TRBV6-2/TRBV6-3

CDR3nt: TGCGCCAGCAGCGGGGGACTAATTTTCGGTGAGCAGTTCTTC
CDR3aa: CASSGGLIFGEQFF
j_gene: TRBJ2-1
d_gene: TRBD2
abundance: few
v_gene: TRBV5-1

CDR3nt: TGTGCCAGTAGTCCCCGGACAGGGATGGATTCACCCCTCCACTTT
CDR3aa: CASSPRTGMDSPLHF
j_gene: TRBJ1-6
d_gene: TRBD1
abundance: -
v_gene: TRBV19

CDR3nt: TGTGCCTGGAGTGCGGGACTAGTCTTCGAGACCCAGTACTTC
CDR3aa: CAWSAGLVFETQYF
j_gene: TRBJ2-5
d_gene: TRBD2
abundance: many
v_gene: TRBV30

CDR3nt: TGTGCCAGCAGCTTGGAGCTTAATGAAAAACTGTTTTTT
CDR3aa: CASSLELNEKLFF
j_gene: TRBJ1-4
d_gene: -
abundance: many
v_gene: TRBV7-2

CDR3nt: TGTGCCATCAGAGGACAGGGACGCAATCAGCCCCAGCATTTT
CDR3aa: CAIRGQGRNQPQHF
j_gene: TRBJ1-5
d_gene: TRBD1
abundance: -
v_gene: TRBV10-3

CDR3nt: TGTGCCAGCAGCTCCGCTTCCATCCGGGCGACCCAGTACTTC
CDR3aa: CASSSASIRATQYF
j_gene: TRBJ2-5
d_gene: -
abundance: -
v_gene: TRBV14

CDR3nt: TGCGCCAGCAGCTTGGACAGCCACTCAGGCTATGGCTACACCTTC
CDR3aa: CASSLDSHSGYGYTF
j_gene: TRBJ1-2
d_gene: -
abundance: many
v_gene: TRBV5-1

CDR3nt: TGTGCCAGCAGTTTAGAGGCCGGAGAAAAACTGTTTTTT
CDR3aa: CASSLEAGEKLFF
j_gene: TRBJ1-4
d_gene: -
abundance: -
v_gene: TRBV28

CDR3nt: TGTGCCATCAAAGGGGTGGGCGGCACAGATACGCAGTATTTT
CDR3aa: CAIKGVGGTDTQYF
j_gene: TRBJ2-3
d_gene: -
abundance: few
v_gene: TRBV10-3

CDR3nt: TGTGCCAGCAGCTACGAGAGGCGGACTGAAGCTTTCTTT
CDR3aa: CASSYERRTEAFF
j_gene: TRBJ1-1
d_gene: -
abundance: few
v_gene: TRBV3-1

CDR3nt: TGTGCCACCAGCAGAGATAGGCAGGCCAATGAGCAGTTCTTC
CDR3aa: CATSRDRQANEQFF
j_gene: TRBJ2-1
d_gene: -
abundance: -
v_gene: TRBV15

CDR3nt: TGTGCCAGCGGAGGCCAGTTCAATCAGCCCCAGCATTTT
CDR3aa: CASGGQFNQPQHF
j_gene: TRBJ1-5
d_gene: -
abundance: -
v_gene: TRBV6-1

CDR3nt: TGTGCCAGCAGTTTCGACACGCCGGGGGGACAGGGAGTGCGGGACATTCAGTACTTC
CDR3aa: CASSFDTPGGQGVRDIQYF
j_gene: TRBJ2-4
d_gene: TRBD1
abundance: many
v_gene: TRBV12-3/TRBV12-4

CDR3nt: TGTGCCAGCAGTTTAGGGTCCGTTTCTGGGGCCAACGTCCTGACTTTC
CDR3aa: CASSLGSVSGANVLTF
j_gene: TRBJ2-6
d_gene: -
abundance: -
v_gene: TRBV28

CDR3nt: TGTGCCAGCAGTGAGGCAGGGTCCGGGGCCAACGTCCTGACTTTC
CDR3aa: CASSEAGSGANVLTF
j_gene: TRBJ2-6
d_gene: -
abundance: few
v_gene: TRBV6-2/TRBV6-3

CDR3nt: TGCGCCAGCAGCCAAGTTTTTGGAACGAACACTGAAGCTTTCTTT
CDR3aa: CASSQVFGTNTEAFF
j_gene: TRBJ1-1
d_gene: -
abundance: few
v_gene: TRBV4-1

CDR3nt: TGTGCCAGCAGTGATCCGCACGGACTAGCACAGTACTTC
CDR3aa: CASSDPHGLAQYF
j_gene: TRBJ2-7
d_gene: TRBD2
abundance: -
v_gene: TRBV25-1

CDR3nt: TGTGCCATCAGTGCCCCAGGGAACACTGAAGCTTTCTTT
CDR3aa: CAISAPGNTEAFF
j_gene: TRBJ1-1
d_gene: -
abundance: few
v_gene: TRBV10-3

CDR3nt: TGTGCCAGCACCACGACAGGGGTGAACACTGAAGCTTTCTTT
CDR3aa: CASTTTGVNTEAFF
j_gene: TRBJ1-1
d_gene: TRBD1
abundance: few
v_gene: TRBV12-3/TRBV12-4

CDR3nt: TGTGCCAGCAGTTCACAGGGGGCTAAAAACACTGAAGCTTTCTTT
CDR3aa: CASSSQGAKNTEAFF
j_gene: TRBJ1-1
d_gene: TRBD1
abundance: few
v_gene: TRBV6-2/TRBV6-3

CDR3nt: TGTGCCAGCAGCTCCGGGACAGGGTTGTCTAATGAAAAACTGTTTTTT
CDR3aa: CASSSGTGLSNEKLFF
j_gene: TRBJ1-4
d_gene: TRBD1
abundance: few
v_gene: TRBV7-9

CDR3nt: TGTGCCAGCAGTCCGTATAACAGGGAGAATAACTATGGCTACACCTTC
CDR3aa: CASSPYNRENNYGYTF
j_gene: TRBJ1-2
d_gene: -
abundance: few
v_gene: TRBV6-6

CDR3nt: TGTGCTCAAATTGACAGGGGTGCAGGAGATACGCAGTATTTT
CDR3aa: CAQIDRGAGDTQYF
j_gene: TRBJ2-3
d_gene: TRBD1
abundance: -
v_gene: TRBV30

CDR3nt: TGTGCCAGCAGTTTAGCCAGGAACACTGAAGCTTTCTTT
CDR3aa: CASSLARNTEAFF
j_gene: TRBJ1-1
d_gene: -
abundance: -
v_gene: TRBV12-3/TRBV12-4

CDR3nt: TGTGCCACCAGCAGTGTCAGGGGCCAGCCCCAGCATTTT
CDR3aa: CATSSVRGQPQHF
j_gene: TRBJ1-5
d_gene: -
abundance: -
v_gene: TRBV15

CDR3nt: TGTGCCAGCAGTCCCCTAACCGGGGAGCTGTTTTTT
CDR3aa: CASSPLTGELFF
j_gene: TRBJ2-2
d_gene: -
abundance: few
v_gene: TRBV27

CDR3nt: TGTGCCAGCAGGCCGCCCGGGACCTACAATGAGCAGTTCTTC
CDR3aa: CASRPPGTYNEQFF
j_gene: TRBJ2-1
d_gene: -
abundance: -
v_gene: TRBV6-2/TRBV6-3

CDR3nt: TGCAGTGCCTCGCCTCACAGGGACCAAGAGACCCAGTACTTC
CDR3aa: CSASPHRDQETQYF
j_gene: TRBJ2-5
d_gene: -
abundance: many
v_gene: TRBV20-1

CDR3nt: TGTGCCAGCAGCCAAGGCATGGCCTACAATGAGCAGTTCTTC
CDR3aa: CASSQGMAYNEQFF
j_gene: TRBJ2-1
d_gene: -
abundance: -
v_gene: TRBV3-1